A selection of T cell receptor beta chains follows, all from one sample in a study of monozygotic twins with inflammatory bowel disease. Reprocessing the 5' RACE reads, TCRdb reports a single entry for every CDR3 protein and omits DNA. This sample's clone table lists about 440,000 distinct CDR3 sequences. The sample taken for sequencing was blood. The receptors were sampled from a human donor with ulcerative colitis or Crohn's disease, or a healthy co-twin of an affected twin (not recorded which). The CDR3 runs from the conserved cysteine through the conserved F or W.

j_call v_call cdr3_aa
TRBJ2-7 TRBV2 CASTDRDGPAYEQYF
TRBJ1-5 TRBV12-3/TRBV12-4 CASSLSPGGSNQPQHF
TRBJ2-5 TRBV28 CASSFRRHQETQYF
TRBJ1-4 TRBV5-6 CASSLSTGLEEKLFF
TRBJ2-3 TRBV7-9 CASSPLGTLGTDTQYF
TRBJ1-2 TRBV20-1 CSAWDSPQGYGYTF
TRBJ1-2 TRBV12-3/TRBV12-4 CASSLVSWGNYGYTF
TRBJ1-4 TRBV28 CASSLEGWGTNEKLFF
TRBJ2-5 TRBV7-3 CASSLTPLSQETQYF
TRBJ2-7 TRBV6-1 CASSRQPGAYEQYF
TRBJ1-2 TRBV12-3/TRBV12-4 CASRDELNYGYTF
TRBJ1-1 TRBV3-1 CASSHPQVPGKAFF
TRBJ1-1 TRBV12-3/TRBV12-4 CASSGQINTEAFF
TRBJ2-2 TRBV10-3 CAIGSGSRTGELFF
TRBJ2-3 TRBV28 CASTQGLDTQYF
TRBJ2-3 TRBV4-1 CASSQDRDGGGYFTDTQYF
TRBJ2-7 TRBV7-9 CASSTNGEGYEQYF
TRBJ2-2 TRBV7-3 CASSAGQGFDGELFF
TRBJ2-3 TRBV20-1 CSAARTSGSSDTQYF
TRBJ2-1 TRBV5-1 CASSLRPGLASNEQFF
TRBJ2-7 TRBV3-1 CASSQVGGLSYEQYF
TRBJ2-3 TRBV24-1 CATGDRGRLTDTQYF
TRBJ2-3 TRBV7-2 CASIQSSGTFADTQYF
TRBJ1-2 TRBV10-3 CATGQSAMDGYTF
TRBJ2-1 TRBV7-2 CASSFRGSVGEQFF
TRBJ2-2 TRBV10-3 CAIRAGGNTGELFF
TRBJ1-2 TRBV5-8 CASSAGDRGYSGYTF
TRBJ2-1 TRBV20-1 CSARKSTSGTSYNEQFF
TRBJ1-1 TRBV2 CASSKQGADTEAFF
TRBJ1-2 TRBV3-1 CASSLGTGNYGYTF
TRBJ2-5 TRBV4-1 CASSQIGETQYF
TRBJ2-1 TRBV20-1 CSARETGGPYNEQFF
TRBJ1-2 TRBV7-2 CASSFATGSYGYTF
TRBJ2-1 TRBV7-3 CASSSLAGGSNEQFF
TRBJ1-3 TRBV3-1 CASNLGQGNTIYF
TRBJ2-3 TRBV5-1 CASSNGLAGSDTQYF
TRBJ2-1 TRBV27 CASLRRGRSYNEQFF
TRBJ2-5 TRBV12-3/TRBV12-4 CASSRRDAPPGTQYF
TRBJ1-2 TRBV5-1 CASSLGTGTSHYGYTF
TRBJ1-2 TRBV6-6 CASSWDTTNYGYTF
TRBJ2-1 TRBV20-1 CSAREIYLNEQFF
TRBJ1-1 TRBV5-1 CASSLGGIPGTEAFF
TRBJ1-1 TRBV15 CATSRDPGRDTEAFF
TRBJ2-1 TRBV20-1 CSVLTSGRASPSNEQFF